The entry below gives a single TCR beta chain sequence along with its context. The antigen is unknown. The PCR contained 60 Vbeta and 13 Jbeta primers. Sequenced by immunoSEQ multiplex PCR; TCRdb stores in-frame clones only, minus some. The sample records about 120,000 clones, about 73% being singletons. These data are taken from a study of cytomegalovirus exposure and HLA in healthy donors. General observations from the study: It was reportedly the case that the classifier diagnosed cytomegalovirus status with high specificity and sensitivity. An ancestry cluster, one associated with Asian ancestry, reportedly showed fewer N-insertions than the approximately 700-donor mean in a later analysis. Sequencing depth across donors, presence/absence analyses assumed, was roughly uniform. Later on, an analysis tied 15,000 to 20,000 TCR beta sequences to HLA alleles at 0.05 false discovery rate.

The J segment lost 2 bases and the V segment lost 9 bases, leaving 2 bases of the junction unmatched. Looked up from germline, CDR1 is SNHLY and CDR2 is FYNNEI. This CDR3 has 13 residues. J is TRBJ2-2 and V is TRBV2; 8 nucleotides align to TRBD2. The sequence derives from a woman in her thirties or forties in good health and CMV-seronegative. The specimen sequenced was PBMCs. CDR3 nucleotide sequence: TGTGCCAGACGGGGGGGCAACACCGGGGAGCTGTTTTTT. It codes for CARRGGNTGELFF.